Shown below are 23 T cell receptor beta chains from a single sample sequenced in a study of blood T cell repertoires in COVID-19. Libraries were prepared by immunoSEQ multiplex PCR; TCRdb keeps only in-frame clonotypes and omits some of them. The data hold 250,000 to 400,000 clones, with approximately 87% observed a single time. Sequenced input: peripheral blood. The receptors were gathered from a young woman with COVID-19, enrolled during active disease.

The chain carries TRBV7-6 and TRBJ1-2, with 9 bases identical to TRBD1. With 5 bases clipped from V and 1 base from J, the junction kept 8 bases outside the gene matches. The CDR3 contains 16 residues. Germline V lookup: CDR1 SGHVS, CDR2 FNYEAQ. CDR3 DNA sequence: TGTGCCAGCAGCACAGGGACAGGGACGATTAACTATGGCTACACCTTC. It encodes CASSTGTGTINYGYTF.

The J gene is TRBJ1-5, the V gene TRBV27; D not certain. V was shortened by 3 bases and J by 7 bases, with 7 bases between the two germline ends. The CDR3 loop spans 12 amino acids. Germline V CDR1 and CDR2: MNHEY, SMNVEV (reference sequence). For the CDR3, the DNA is TGTGCCAGCAGTTTGCCGGGGCAGCCCCAGCATTTT. The encoded protein is CASSLPGQPQHF.

CDR3 nucleotide sequence: TGTGCCAGCAGACTAACTAGATACCAGTTCTTC. It encodes CASRLTRYQFF. The chain has TRBV2 and TRBJ2-1, with D perhaps matching TRBD2 (5 bases). The CDR3 extends over 11 amino acids. CDR1 is SNHLY and CDR2 is FYNNEI in the germline V gene. Trimming took off 6 bases at V and 13 bases at J, with 13 bases between the two ends.

The V call is TRBV30, the J call TRBJ2-3, with 7 positions matching TRBD2. The V segment lost 2 bases and the J segment 9 bases; nucleotides outside the gene matches: 8. The CDR3 length is 13 residues. Germline assignment: CDR1 GTSNPN and CDR2 SVGIG (reference sequence). The CDR3 here is CAWSRGEGHTQYF. The CDR3 coding sequence is TGTGCCTGGAGTCGGGGGGAGGGCCACACGCAGTATTTT.

The CDR3 loop is CASSPQGSRGEKLFF. The CDR3, as DNA: TGCGCCAGCAGCCCACAGGGGTCACGGGGGGAAAAACTGTTTTTT. The V gene is TRBV5-1, the J gene TRBJ1-4, with 7 bases that match TRBD1. V gave up 4 bases and J gave up 8 bases; unmatched junction bases: 11. CDR3 length: 15 residues. Germline V CDR1 and CDR2: SGHRS, YFSETQ.

This clone counts as medium-sized. The chain has TRBV5-6 and TRBJ1-5; 7 bases line up with TRBD1. Germline loops: CDR1 SGHDT, CDR2 YYEEEE. V was clipped by 0 bases and J by 4 bases; unmatched bases: 4. This CDR3 region has 15 residues. CDR3 loop: CASSLARDRNQPQHF. CDR3 nucleotides: TGTGCCAGCAGCTTGGCCCGGGACAGAAATCAGCCCCAGCATTTT.

The chain has TRBV5-1 and TRBJ1-4; 9 bases line up with TRBD1. Germline V gene lookup returns CDR1 SGHRS and CDR2 YFSETQ. Trimming cost V 4 bases and J 6 bases; bases outside gene matches: 4. CDR3 length: 14 residues. The CDR3 DNA is TGCGCCAGCAGCATTGACAGGGGGGATGAAAAACTGTTTTTT. Translating it yields CASSIDRGDEKLFF.

The genes are TRBV9 and TRBJ2-2; D is unclear. Germline V gives CDR1 SGDLS, CDR2 YYNGEE. V lost 4 bases, J lost 0 bases, and 10 bases lay in between. This CDR3 is 15 amino acids long. The CDR3 DNA reads TGTGCCAGCAGCAGGAGCACCTCGAACACCGGGGAGCTGTTTTTT. Amino acids: CASSRSTSNTGELFF.

The chain joins TRBV29-1 to TRBJ2-4, with TRBD2 matching over 8 bases. V shed 7 bases and J 6 bases; nucleotides not matched to a gene: 8. There are 13 residues in the CDR3. Germline V gene data show CDR1 as SQVTM and CDR2 as ANQGSEA. The CDR3 spells CSASETSANIQYF. The CDR3 coding sequence is TGCAGCGCCTCCGAGACTAGCGCAAACATTCAGTACTTC.

This chain uses TRBV10-3 with TRBJ1-5; TRBD1 matches 7 bases. Looked up from germline, CDR1 is ENHRY and CDR2 is SYGVKD. The V segment lost 3 bases and the J segment 2 bases; nucleotides outside the gene matches: 4. This CDR3 has 15 residues. The chain's CDR3 is CAISDFDRGNQPQHF. The CDR3 coding sequence is TGTGCCATCAGTGATTTTGACAGGGGCAATCAGCCCCAGCATTTT.

This clone was seen just once. In nucleotides, the CDR3 is TGTGCCAGTAGTAGGAGGGGACAGCTAAGAAACACCGGGGAGCTGTTTTTT. It translates to CASSRRGQLRNTGELFF. The chain combines TRBV19 with TRBJ2-2, with a weak D call TRBD1 (7 bases). The length of the CDR3 is 17 residues. Germline-derived CDR1 and CDR2 are LNHDA and SQIVND (reference sequence). The V gene lost 4 bases and the J gene lost 2 bases, with 17 bases spanning the gap.

The V gene is TRBV19, the J gene TRBJ1-5; 7 bases match TRBD1. The germline V gene encodes CDR1 LNHDA and CDR2 SQIVND (reference sequence). CDR3 size: 17 residues. The V segment lost 6 bases and the J segment 4 bases; nucleotides outside the gene matches: 15. In DNA, the CDR3 is TGTGCCAGTAGCCATATACCCGGGACAGTCGAAAATCAGCCCCAGCATTTT. This codes for CASSHIPGTVENQPQHF.

The rearrangement joins TRBV5-1 to TRBJ2-7, with D unclear. V lost 0 bases and J lost 0, with 13 bases in between. The CDR3 is made up of 16 amino acids. In germline, CDR1 is SGHRS, CDR2 YFSETQ. The CDR3 spells CASSLGPLKSSYEQYF. CDR3 bases: TGCGCCAGCAGCTTGGGGCCCTTAAAAAGCTCCTACGAGCAGTACTTC.

The chain has TRBV2 and TRBJ2-7; tentatively, D is TRBD2 (6 bases). Germline V CDR1 and CDR2: SNHLY, FYNNEI. CDR3 length: 13 amino acids. V was trimmed by 8 bases and J by 3 bases, leaving 14 bases between them. CDR3 nucleotide sequence: TGTGCCAGCCGGGGGACCAACCTCTACGAGCAGTACTTC. Its translation is CASRGTNLYEQYF.

The chain couples TRBV3-1 (or the pseudogene TRBV3-2) to TRBJ1-2; the match to TRBD1 covers 8 bases. The CDR3 covers 13 residues. The V segment lost 4 bases and the J segment 7 bases; nucleotides outside the gene matches: 5. Germline-derived CDR1 and CDR2 are LGHDT and YNNKEL (reference sequence). CDR3: CASSPTGEGGYTF. The CDR3 DNA reads as TGTGCCAGCAGCCCGACAGGGGAGGGTGGCTACACCTTC.

J is TRBJ2-3 and V is TRBV11-2, with 7 nucleotides matching TRBD1. This CDR3 is built from 14 residues. V was pared by 4 bases and J by 3 bases, with 4 bases of the junction left unmatched. Germline CDR1 reads SGHAT; CDR2 reads FQNNGV. The CDR3 DNA sequence: TGTGCCAGCAGCTCCCTGACAGGGACAGATACGCAGTATTTT. Encoded protein: CASSSLTGTDTQYF.

The rearrangement joins TRBV7-9 to TRBJ2-3, with 8 bases identical to TRBD2. The CDR3 has 16 residues. The germline gives CDR1 SEHNR, CDR2 FQNEAQ (reference sequence). The ends lost 5 bases at V and 0 bases at J; junction bases unmatched: 7. CDR3 sequence reads: CASSAVSGKSTDTQYF. The DNA of the CDR3 is TGTGCCAGCAGCGCCGTTAGCGGGAAAAGCACAGATACGCAGTATTTT.

CDR3 nucleotides: TGTGCCAGCTCACCACTTGAGGACACTAACTATGGCTACACCTTC. Translating gives CASSPLEDTNYGYTF. V usage is TRBV18 and J usage is TRBJ1-2; weak D call: TRBD1 (5 bases). Germline CDR1 reads KGHSH; CDR2 reads LQKENI. The CDR3 length is 15 residues. V lost 1 base to trimming and J lost 0 bases, with 9 bases between them.

The chain links TRBV10-2 to TRBJ1-1; 10 bases agree with TRBD1. This CDR3 region has 14 residues. The germline gives CDR1 WSHSY, CDR2 SAAADI. The V gene end was trimmed by 11 bases and the J gene end by 6 bases; junction bases not matched to a gene: 12. DNA for the CDR3: TGCGCCTGCAAGGGGACAGGGGTATCTCCTGAAGCTTTCTTT. It codes for CACKGTGVSPEAFF.

The chain combines TRBV7-8 with TRBJ2-1; 11 bases map to TRBD2. V gave up 2 bases and J gave up 2 bases; unmatched junction bases: 5. This CDR3 is 17 amino acids long. Germline V gene lookup returns CDR1 SGHVS and CDR2 FQNEAQ. The DNA for the CDR3 is TGTGCCAGCAGCTTAAGTGGTAGCGGGAGGGCCTACAATGAGCAGTTCTTC. Residues: CASSLSGSGRAYNEQFF.

The chain uses TRBV5-6 and TRBJ1-4; 8 bases align to TRBD1. Per germline, CDR1 SGHDT and CDR2 YYEEEE. V lost 3 bases to trimming and J lost 7 bases; unmatched junction nucleotides: 8. The CDR3 consists of 15 residues. This chain's CDR3 is CASSSGGAGFEKLFF. The CDR3 region has the DNA TGTGCCAGCAGCTCAGGGGGCGCAGGGTTTGAAAAACTGTTTTTT.

The rearrangement joins TRBV5-8 to TRBJ1-1; D is possibly TRBD1 (5 bases). V gave up 1 base and J gave up 6 bases, with 10 bases separating them. This CDR3 comprises 13 residues. Germline V lookup: CDR1 SGHTS, CDR2 YDEGEE. CDR3 sequence reads: CASSLNGAAEAFF. CDR3 sequence (DNA): TGTGCCAGCAGCTTGAATGGGGCAGCTGAAGCTTTCTTT. Full variable domain (outside the CDR3, taken from reference TRBV5-8 and TRBJ1-1): EAGVTQSPTHLIKTRGQQATLRCSPISGHTSVYWYQQALGLGLQFLLWYDEGEERNRGNFPPRFSGRQFPNYSSELNVNALELEDSALYLCASSLNGAAEAFFGQGTRLTVV.

V gene TRBV5-1 combines with J gene TRBJ1-3; D remains unclear. V lost 0 bases and J lost 6, with 7 bases in between. From germline, CDR1 is SGHRS and CDR2 YFSETQ. This CDR3 spans 13 amino acids. The CDR3 coding sequence is TGCGCCAGCAGCTTGGATCGGGAAAACACCATATATTTT. This translates into CASSLDRENTIYF.